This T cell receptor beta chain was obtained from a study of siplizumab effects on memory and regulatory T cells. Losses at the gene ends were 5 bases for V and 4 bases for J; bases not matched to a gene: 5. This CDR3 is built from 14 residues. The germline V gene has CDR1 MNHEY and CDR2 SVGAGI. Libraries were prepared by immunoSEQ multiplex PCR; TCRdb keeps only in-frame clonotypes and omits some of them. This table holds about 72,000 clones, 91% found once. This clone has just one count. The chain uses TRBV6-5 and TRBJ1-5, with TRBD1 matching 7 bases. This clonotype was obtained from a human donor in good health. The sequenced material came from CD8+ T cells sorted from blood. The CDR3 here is CASSQTGWNQPQHF. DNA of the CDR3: TGTGCCAGCAGTCAGACAGGGTGGAATCAGCCCCAGCATTTT.